The source of this T cell receptor (beta chain) is a study of blood T cells in healthy people across ages. Aged roughly 6 to 90, donors were systemically healthy Caucasians from Russia. Study conclusions and caveats: Comparison with aged donors showed that long-lived donors had more naive CD4+ cells and higher diversity.

The second PCR ran about 6 to 12 cycles with a sample-barcoded 5' primer and J-beta primers. One entry per CDR3 protein, called by TCRdb with MiXCR from the 5' RACE reads. The sample shows under 700,000 distinct CDR3 sequences, around 24% of them seen only once. Trimming left V 5 bases short and J 3 bases short, with 9 bases between. The CDR3 runs 13 residues. Per the germline V gene, CDR1 is SGDLS and CDR2 is YYNGEE. This clonotype was recorded at least ten times. The antigen is unknown. Another study also made use of these data, one on T cells of mothers and their children. That work contributes: Each mother yielded more than 8 million TCR beta CDR3 reads. Each child yielded around 2.9 million reads. No persistent microchimeric T cell clones were detected.

The receptor comes from a boy aged 5 to 17 in good health. Sequenced: blood. The chain links TRBV9 to TRBJ2-1; D unclear. CDR3 nucleotide sequence: TGTGCCAGCAGTCAAGTAGGCTACAATGAGCAGTTCTTC. Amino acid sequence: CASSQVGYNEQFF.